This TCR beta chain was identified in a study of T cells after yellow fever vaccination. Study-wide points: On re-exposure, the response was weaker but peaked faster, at day 5 versus 15. Just a small share of clonotypes turned up in the CD4 compartment as well as the CD8 compartment. Abundant bulk-population clonotypes could contaminate the FACS-sorted repertoires.

V lost 5 bases and J lost 0, with 12 bases in between. The germline V gene encodes CDR1 SEHNR and CDR2 FQNEAQ (reference sequence). The CDR3 is 15 residues long. This clonotype occurred many times. Its target is not known. Template switching with 5'RACE generated the TCR cDNA and added a universal primer site and UMIs. TCRdb fed the 5' RACE reads into MiXCR, producing one record per CDR3 protein. The data hold tens of thousands of distinct CDR3 sequences, with less than 8.5% observed a single time. Sequencing was performed on CD8+ T cells sorted from PBMCs, taken 15 days after the yellow fever booster vaccination. The chain uses TRBV7-9 and TRBJ2-3; D call uncertain. The sequence was collected from a man aged 25-40 years who received the YFV17D yellow fever vaccine. Here the CDR3 DNA reads TGTGCCAGCAGCCTCCGTACCGGGAGCACAGATACGCAGTATTTT. Its protein is CASSLRTGSTDTQYF.